Listed below are T cell receptor beta chains from one sample, sequenced in a study of cytomegalovirus exposure and HLA in healthy donors. Sequencing was performed with immunoSEQ multiplex PCR; in TCRdb, only in-frame clones are kept and a portion is missing. This table holds about 180,000 clones, roughly 80% found once. The specimen was PBMCs. The receptors shown here come from a girl aged 10 to 17 in good health and CMV-seropositive. The CDR3 runs from the conserved cysteine through the conserved F or W. The D gene is left open where the match is weak. Rows may omit the clone size; those that give it use once, few, many or a size class.

d_call	j_call	v_call	clone_size	cdr3_aa	cdr3_nt
.	TRBJ1-2	TRBV2	.	CASNSDSSYGYTF	TGTGCCAGCAACTCTGACAGTTCCTATGGCTACACCTTC
TRBD1	TRBJ1-3	TRBV10-3	few	CAIRGEGAIPGNTIYF	TGTGCCATCAGGGGAGAGGGGGCGATTCCTGGAAACACCATATATTTT
TRBD1	TRBJ1-1	TRBV6-1	.	CASSEEQGAYNTEAFF	TGTGCCAGCAGTGAAGAACAGGGGGCATATAACACTGAAGCTTTCTTT
TRBD2	TRBJ2-3	TRBV7-2	few	CASSRSGRGADTQYF	TGTGCCAGCAGCCGGAGCGGGAGAGGCGCAGATACGCAGTATTTT
.	TRBJ1-3	TRBV18	.	CASSPAGSLYSGNTIYF	TGTGCCAGCTCACCGGCGGGGAGCCTTTACTCGGGAAACACCATATATTTT
.	TRBJ1-5	TRBV6-1	few	CASRGDTSNQPQHF	TGTGCCAGCCGGGGAGATACTAGCAATCAGCCCCAGCATTTT
TRBD1	TRBJ2-7	TRBV7-9	few	CASSPPDRGSSYEQYF	TGTGCCAGCAGCCCGCCGGACAGGGGGAGCTCCTACGAGCAGTACTTC
.	TRBJ1-1	TRBV6-1	.	CASSEAGGQPNTEAFF	TGTGCCAGCAGTGAAGCGGGGGGGCAGCCGAACACTGAAGCTTTCTTT
.	TRBJ2-7	TRBV4-2	.	CASSQGGSSYEQYF	TGTGCCAGCAGCCAAGGTGGGAGCTCCTACGAGCAGTACTTC
TRBD2	TRBJ2-7	TRBV27	.	CASSFVAGGLQYF	TGTGCCAGCAGTTTTGTAGCGGGAGGTCTGCAGTACTTC
TRBD2	TRBJ2-1	TRBV7-3	.	CASSLSSGMNNEQFF	TGTGCCAGCAGCTTATCAAGCGGGATGAACAATGAGCAGTTCTTC
.	TRBJ2-7	TRBV11-2	.	CASSLTAYGAPGEQYF	TGTGCCAGCAGCTTAACGGCCTATGGGGCCCCGGGCGAGCAGTACTTC
TRBD1	TRBJ2-3	TRBV7-3	.	CASSPTGGAKTDTQYF	TGTGCCAGCAGCCCCACAGGGGGCGCGAAGACAGATACGCAGTATTTT
TRBD1	TRBJ1-5	TRBV18	few	CASSPGTGGNQPQHF	TGTGCCAGCTCACCTGGGACAGGGGGCAATCAGCCCCAGCATTTT
TRBD1	TRBJ2-2	TRBV28	.	CASSFGTAANTGELFF	TGTGCCAGCAGCTTTGGGACAGCTGCGAACACCGGGGAGCTGTTTTTT
.	TRBJ2-7	TRBV19	.	CATRYQGVPLSYEQYF	TGTGCCACCCGCTACCAAGGGGTACCCCTTTCCTACGAGCAGTACTTC
TRBD2	TRBJ2-1	TRBV27	once	CASSLFGGRISYNEQFF	TGTGCCAGCAGTTTATTTGGCGGGAGGATTTCCTACAATGAGCAGTTCTTC
.	TRBJ2-3	TRBV7-7	.	CASSLSSRDTQYF	TGTGCCAGCAGCTTAAGTAGCAGAGATACGCAGTATTTT
.	TRBJ2-2	TRBV7-9	.	CASSPSGPNTGELFF	TGTGCCAGCAGCCCGAGCGGGCCGAACACCGGGGAGCTGTTTTTT
.	TRBJ1-2	TRBV29-1	.	CSVGTPYGYTF	TGCAGCGTTGGGACTCCCTATGGCTACACCTTC
TRBD2	TRBJ2-7	TRBV15	.	CATTWASGKNYEQYF	TGTGCCACCACATGGGCTAGCGGGAAGAATTACGAGCAGTACTTC
TRBD1	TRBJ1-3	TRBV5-6	.	CASSLQGAGNTIYF	TGTGCCAGCAGCTTACAGGGGGCTGGAAACACCATATATTTT
.	TRBJ2-7	TRBV6-1	.	CASSGYSLQGIYEQYF	TGTGCCAGCAGTGGGTACTCTTTACAGGGAATCTACGAGCAGTACTTC
TRBD1	TRBJ2-7	TRBV4-3	.	CASSQDRGWTGDALEPYEQYF	TGCGCCAGCAGCCAAGATCGGGGCTGGACAGGGGACGCTTTGGAACCCTACGAGCAGTACTTC
.	TRBJ1-2	TRBV12-5	.	CASGLGSVYGYTF	TGTGCTAGTGGTTTGGGCAGCGTCTATGGCTACACCTTC
.	TRBJ1-1	TRBV29-1	.	CSVAGRLNTEAFF	TGCAGCGTTGCAGGGCGGCTGAACACTGAAGCTTTCTTT
TRBD2	TRBJ2-5	TRBV29-1	few	CSVDLAGLADYQETQYF	TGCAGCGTTGATCTCGCGGGACTAGCGGATTACCAAGAGACCCAGTACTTC
.	TRBJ2-7	TRBV5-1	few	CASSFLADTYEQYF	TGCGCCAGCAGCTTCCTAGCCGATACCTACGAGCAGTACTTC